These T cell receptor beta chains were read from a single sample in a study of blood T cell repertoires in COVID-19. Sequencing was performed with immunoSEQ multiplex PCR; in TCRdb, only in-frame clones are kept and a portion is missing. The sample includes fewer than 200,000 clones, around nine tenths of them seen just once. Sequences were obtained from peripheral blood. All receptors derive from a man aged 35-49 years with active or convalescent COVID-19. Both conserved end residues are part of each CDR3. The D gene is left open where the match is weak. The size entry is marked missing in some rows and otherwise reads once, few, many or a size class.

V gene	clone size	J gene	D gene	CDR3 protein	CDR3 DNA
TRBV3-1/TRBV3-2	-	TRBJ2-2	TRBD2	CASSQGLAGPNTGELFF	TGTGCCAGCAGCCAAGGACTAGCGGGTCCGAACACCGGGGAGCTGTTTTTT
TRBV24-1	-	TRBJ2-1	-	CATSDVRGLYNEQFF	TGTGCCACCAGTGATGTGCGGGGACTCTACAATGAGCAGTTCTTC
TRBV30	-	TRBJ1-4	-	CAWSATWPWSEKLFF	TGTGCCTGGAGCGCAACCTGGCCCTGGAGTGAAAAACTGTTTTTT
TRBV5-8	-	TRBJ1-6	-	CASSLDYRSFNSPLHF	TGTGCCAGCAGCTTGGACTATAGATCCTTTAATTCACCCCTCCACTTT
TRBV5-1	-	TRBJ1-4	-	CASSPRQETTNEKLFF	TGCGCCAGCAGCCCCCGACAGGAGACAACTAATGAAAAACTGTTTTTT
TRBV7-2	-	TRBJ2-5	TRBD1	CASSPGQGSVETQYF	TGTGCCAGCAGCCCAGGACAGGGGAGTGTAGAGACCCAGTACTTC
TRBV15	-	TRBJ2-5	-	CATSRDLENQETQYF	TGTGCCACCAGCAGAGATTTGGAGAACCAAGAGACCCAGTACTTC
TRBV3-1/TRBV3-2	-	TRBJ2-2	-	CASTRTGELFF	TGTGCCAGCACTCGGACCGGGGAGCTGTTTTTT
TRBV10-2	-	TRBJ2-7	-	CASSEAWESSYEQYF	TGCGCCAGCAGTGAGGCCTGGGAGAGCTCCTACGAGCAGTACTTC
TRBV13	-	TRBJ2-2	TRBD2	CASSLRLAGVTGELFF	TGTGCCAGCAGCCTACGACTAGCGGGGGTCACCGGGGAGCTGTTTTTT
TRBV12-3/TRBV12-4	-	TRBJ2-1	-	CASSLARFNEQFF	TGTGCCAGCAGTTTAGCCAGGTTCAATGAGCAGTTCTTC
TRBV4-1	few	TRBJ2-1	TRBD2	CASSQDPASGGVF	TGCGCCAGCAGCCAAGATCCCGCTAGCGGGGGTGTCTTC
TRBV5-4	once	TRBJ2-7	TRBD1	CASRQGATNEQYF	TGTGCCAGCAGGCAGGGGGCCACCAACGAGCAGTACTTC
TRBV5-1	-	TRBJ2-1	TRBD1	CASSPGTGGSLSSYNEQFF	TGCGCCAGCAGCCCGGGGACAGGGGGTAGCTTGAGCTCCTACAATGAGCAGTTCTTC